Sequencing of this TCR beta chain was carried out in a study of T cell changes during pregnancy in multiple sclerosis. The assay was immunoSEQ multiplex PCR, and TCRdb's table has in-frame clones only and misses some. The sample contains about 110,000 clones, 85% to 95% of which appear only once. The V segment lost 6 bases and the J segment 7 bases; nucleotides outside the gene matches: 4. This CDR3 contains 13 residues. This receptor was identified in a female donor in good health, enrolled as a control in a pregnancy study. V and J are TRBV6-7 and TRBJ1-3; 9 bases match TRBD1. TRBV6-7 is designated an ORF whose function remains uncertain. The sequencing used peripheral blood, collected in the third trimester of pregnancy. CDR3 residues: CASRGTGPNTIYF. The DNA of the CDR3 is TGTGCCAGCAGGGGGACAGGGCCGAACACCATATATTTT.